This T cell receptor beta chain was identified in a study of human T cells and chemical hapten exposure (dated by TCRdb to about 2021). For the wider study: Libraries were pooled for sequencing, and variation in per-sample TCR yields was attributed mainly to small differences in library volumes within the pool. From each blood RNA sample, both TCR alpha and TCR beta chains were sequenced. This study followed changes in the peripheral blood TCR repertoire in vivo during primary and secondary sensitization of alopecia patients to the hapten diphenylcyclopropenone (DPC).

Overall study results and their limits: DPC sensitization did not change how many TCRs were above 1 in 1000 frequency, and no evidence was found of alterations in global repertoire structure. Repeated subsampling changed both the strength of the expansion versus patch-test correlation and the threshold at which that correlation became significant.

The library was generated by RACE. The run used a NextSeq 500. Library preparation attached unique molecular identifiers to individual cDNA molecules for quantitative, reproducible TCR counting. In the original analysis: Samples had a median of approximately 93,000 TCRs, with a range from roughly 20,000 to 690,600. V, J and CDR3 annotation of the TCR reads was performed with the Decombinator software suite. For the PS versus PT1 abundance plots, all samples were subsampled to the same number of TCRs (28,000). Expanded TCRs were defined as absent before sensitization and observed at least eight times at the 2-week time point. In-frame beta chains were kept once TCRdb had trimmed the public reads at Q25 with fastp and called clones with MiXCR. When rows share a CDR3 protein, they turn into one entry using the most common DNA and genes. Clone size and V and J calls follow TCRdb, not the original study. The sample yields 30,000 to 35,000 distinct CDR3 sequences; 6.5% to 9% were counted once. The ten largest clones add up to almost 10% of the sample.

V sheds 4 bases and J sheds 6 bases, leaving 9 bases between their ends. The CDR3, cysteine through phenylalanine, is 12 amino acids long. Of the read, only the CDR3 DNA is kept; its 36 bases are in frame from base 1. Per the germline V gene, MDHEN is the CDR1 and SYDVKM is the CDR2. This clonotype was counted many times. Which antigen it targets is not known. Base qualities are missing; no much larger clone stands one base away. The time point label here, explained by the study, means: healthy volunteer bleed at 2 weeks. Unfractionated whole blood was collected in Tempus Blood RNA tubes, and total RNA was extracted from that blood. A handful of healthy volunteers acted as controls for TCR sequencing and had blood drawn at day 0, 2 weeks and 6 weeks.

The chain links TRBV28 with TRBJ1-2; the D gene cannot be named for sure. The specimen sequenced was whole blood. The origin of this receptor is a human donor in good health. Some clones in this sample may be carry-over from other donors' samples. The CDR3 in this case is CASSSPPDGYTF. The DNA reads as follows: TGTGCCAGCAGTTCGCCCCCCGATGGCTACACCTTC.